This T cell receptor (beta chain) stems from a study of tumor-infiltrating lymphocytes in primary liver carcinoma. The wider study: The study obtained roughly 3.5 to 7.13 million productive TCRbeta reads per sample, similar across tissue types. Study-wide results and limits: The top-250-clone fraction was significantly higher in tumors than in blood (p = 0.039).

Constant-region priming of 500 to 550 ng total RNA yielded TCR beta cDNA. Generation of the TCR beta libraries relied on three nested multiplex PCR rounds using slightly modified ARM-PCR. Use of TRBV1-TRBV30 forward primers with a C-beta reverse primer characterized the first two PCR rounds, which lasted around 9 cycles each. TCRdb used MiXCR to reprocess the multiplex PCR reads, holding one entry per CDR3 protein. The data show about 210,000 distinct CDR3 sequences, roughly two thirds seen once. CDR3 length: 13 residues. Germline V gives CDR1 SGHVS, CDR2 FQNEAQ. The V and J ends lost 8 bases and 4 bases respectively, with 12 bases between them. This clonotype was counted only a few times. The antigen is unknown. Blood RNA came from unsorted whole blood; germline DNA was also extracted. Donors were untreated and chronically infected with HBV.

The source is a woman in her sixties with primary liver carcinoma and hepatitis B virus infection. This chain uses TRBV7-8 with TRBJ1-3, with D unclear. Sequencing input: peripheral blood. The CDR3 loop is CASEAVRGNTIYF. CDR3 DNA: TGTGCCAGCGAAGCAGTTCGGGGAAACACCATATATTTT.